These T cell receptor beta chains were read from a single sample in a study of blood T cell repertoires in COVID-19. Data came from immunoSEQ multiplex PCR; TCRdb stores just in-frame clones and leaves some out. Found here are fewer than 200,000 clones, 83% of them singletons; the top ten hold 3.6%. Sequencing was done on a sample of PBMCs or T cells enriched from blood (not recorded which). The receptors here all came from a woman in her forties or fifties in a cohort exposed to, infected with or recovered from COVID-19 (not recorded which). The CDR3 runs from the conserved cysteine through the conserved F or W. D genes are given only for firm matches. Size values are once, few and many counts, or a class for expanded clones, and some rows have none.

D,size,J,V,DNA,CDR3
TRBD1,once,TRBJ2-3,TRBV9,TGTGCCAGCAGCAGGGGACAGGGGACAGATACGCAGTATTTT,CASSRGQGTDTQYF
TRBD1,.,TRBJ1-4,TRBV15,TGTGCCACCAGCAGGCGAAGGGGGACAGCCTTAGAAAAACTGTTTTTT,CATSRRRGTALEKLFF
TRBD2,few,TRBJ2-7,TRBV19,TGTGCCAGTAGCCTAGGGACTAGCGGACTGTACGAGCAGTACTTC,CASSLGTSGLYEQYF
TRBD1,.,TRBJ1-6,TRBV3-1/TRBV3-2,TGTGCCAGCAGCCAAAGAACCACCGGGACAGGGTACTCACCCCTCCACTTT,CASSQRTTGTGYSPLHF
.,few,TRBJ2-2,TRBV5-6,TGTGCCAGCAGCTTGGTCCGAGGCCAGGGTAGTGCCGGGGAGCTGTTTTTT,CASSLVRGQGSAGELFF
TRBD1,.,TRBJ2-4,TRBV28,TGTGCCAGCACCCACCGGGACAGGGATATTGCCATTCAGTACTTC,CASTHRDRDIAIQYF
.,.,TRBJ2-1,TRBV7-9,TGTGCCAGCAGCGACAGCAATGAGCAGTTCTTC,CASSDSNEQFF
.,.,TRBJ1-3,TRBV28,TGTGCCAGCAGATCGGACCGAGCGACAGGTGGTGCTGGAAACACCATATATTTT,CASRSDRATGGAGNTIYF
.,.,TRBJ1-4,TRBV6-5,TGTGCCAGCAACCGAGGGGGAAGTGAAAAACTGTTTTTT,CASNRGGSEKLFF
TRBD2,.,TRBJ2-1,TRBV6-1,TGTGCCAGCAGTGCAAAGAGGACTAGCGGGCAGACCCGCTCCTACAATGAGCAGTTCTTC,CASSAKRTSGQTRSYNEQFF
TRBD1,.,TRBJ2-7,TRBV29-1,TGCAGCGTTGACAAGGGACAGGGGAGAGACTCCTACGAGCAGTACTTC,CSVDKGQGRDSYEQYF
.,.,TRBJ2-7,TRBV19,TGTGCCAGTAAAGTGCCCTACCTAAGCGAGCAGTACTTC,CASKVPYLSEQYF
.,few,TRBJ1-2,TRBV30,TGTGCCTGGAGTGTACCGGTGAATGGCTACACCTTC,CAWSVPVNGYTF
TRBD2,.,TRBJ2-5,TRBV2,TGTGCCAGCAGTGACGGGGGGTGGAAGACCCAGTACTTC,CASSDGGWKTQYF
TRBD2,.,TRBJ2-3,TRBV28,TGTGCCAGCAGTTCAAGACTAGCGGGAAGTTTGGATACGCAGTATTTT,CASSSRLAGSLDTQYF
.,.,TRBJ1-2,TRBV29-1,TGCAGCGTTCAGCAAGGAGAGACTAACTATGGCTACACCTTC,CSVQQGETNYGYTF
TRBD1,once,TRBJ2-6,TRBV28,TGTGCCAGCAGTACCCGGACAGGGGGCTCTGGGGCCAACGTCCTGACTTTC,CASSTRTGGSGANVLTF
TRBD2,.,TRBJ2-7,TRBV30,TGTGCCTCCGAAAGCCAGCCGGGACTAGCGGGGGGAAGCACTCTCTACGAGCAGTACTTC,CASESQPGLAGGSTLYEQYF
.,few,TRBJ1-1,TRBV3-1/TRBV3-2,TGTGCCAGCAGCCAAGGAGTTGAAGCTTTCTTT,CASSQGVEAFF
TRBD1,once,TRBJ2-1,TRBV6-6,TGTGCCAGCACCACACTCGACAGGGGAGGTTACAATGAGCAGTTCTTC,CASTTLDRGGYNEQFF
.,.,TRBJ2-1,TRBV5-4,TGTGCCAGCAGCTTGGAAGTAGCGGCTGTATCCTACAATGAGCAGTTCTTC,CASSLEVAAVSYNEQFF
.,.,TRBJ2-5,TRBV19,TGTGCCAGTAGCCCATCTCGGACCCAAGCGGCCCAGTACTTC,CASSPSRTQAAQYF
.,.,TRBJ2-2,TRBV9,TGTGCCAGCAGCGAAGGGCCCCGAGGGGGGGCAGACGCGAACACCGGGGAGCTGTTTTTT,CASSEGPRGGADANTGELFF
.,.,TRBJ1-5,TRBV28,TGTGCCAGCAGCACAAACCGCAATCAGCCCCAGCATTTT,CASSTNRNQPQHF
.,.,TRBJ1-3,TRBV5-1,TGCGCCAGCAGCTTCACCGACAGTAGAAACACCATATATTTT,CASSFTDSRNTIYF
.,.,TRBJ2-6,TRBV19,TGTGCCAGTAGTCCCCAGTCCTCTGGGGCCAACGTCCTGACTTTC,CASSPQSSGANVLTF
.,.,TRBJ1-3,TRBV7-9,TGTGCCAGCAGCTTCGACGGGGGTGTCTCTGGAAACACCATATATTTT,CASSFDGGVSGNTIYF
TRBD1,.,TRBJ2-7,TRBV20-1,TGCAGTGTGGACAGGGGTGAGCAGTACTTC,CSVDRGEQYF
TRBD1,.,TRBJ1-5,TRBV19,TGTGCCAGTAGTATTGACAGGGAGGAGCCCCAGCATTTT,CASSIDREEPQHF
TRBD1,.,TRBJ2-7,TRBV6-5,TGTGCCAGCAGTTACTCCAACAGGGGTTCCTACGAGCAGTACTTC,CASSYSNRGSYEQYF
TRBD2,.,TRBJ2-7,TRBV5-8,TGTGCCAGCAGCTTGGCGGCCAGCGGGGGGGGTTTATTGGTACGGTACTTC,CASSLAASGGGLLVRYF
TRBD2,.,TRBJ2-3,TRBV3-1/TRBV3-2,TGTGCCAGCACCCTTAGCGGGGGAAGGGTCACAGATACGCAGTATTTT,CASTLSGGRVTDTQYF
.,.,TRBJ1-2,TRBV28,TGTGCCAGCAGCCCCCCGGATGAGGAATACTATGGCTACACCTTC,CASSPPDEEYYGYTF
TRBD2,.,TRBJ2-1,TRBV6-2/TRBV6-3,TGTGCCAGTAGCGGGGCTGGGTATGAGCAGTTCTTC,CASSGAGYEQFF
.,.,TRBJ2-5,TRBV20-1,TGCAGTGCTAGAACATCGGAGACCCAGTACTTC,CSARTSETQYF
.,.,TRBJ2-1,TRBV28,TGTGCCAGCAGCCCGACCGGCAGGGGCCTAACCTACAATGAGCAGTTCTTC,CASSPTGRGLTYNEQFF
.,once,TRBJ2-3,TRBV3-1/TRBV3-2,TGTGCCAGCAGCCAAGATCTTGACAACAGGAACGGCACAGATACGCAGTATTTT,CASSQDLDNRNGTDTQYF
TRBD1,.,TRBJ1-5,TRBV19,TGTGCCAGTAGTAGGGGGGCGGGACAGGGCAATCAGCCCCAGCATTTT,CASSRGAGQGNQPQHF
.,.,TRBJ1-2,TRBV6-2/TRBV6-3,TGTGCCAGCAGCCTGACGGGTCCCGAGTATGGCTACACCTTC,CASSLTGPEYGYTF
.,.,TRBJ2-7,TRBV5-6,TGTGCCAGCAGCTTGGCTGAGTACGACGAGCAGTACTTC,CASSLAEYDEQYF
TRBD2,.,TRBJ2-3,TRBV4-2,TGTGCCAGCAGCCAAGGGAGACTAGCGGGAGGCCCCACAGATACGCAGTATTTT,CASSQGRLAGGPTDTQYF